The clone carrying this T cell receptor (beta chain) was seen only a few times. The target antigen is unknown. Sequencing was performed with immunoSEQ multiplex PCR; in TCRdb, only in-frame clones are kept and a portion is missing. The table lists 100,000 or so clones, around 83% of them singletons. CDR3 size: 15 residues. V lost 3 bases, J lost 2 bases, and 11 bases lay in between. Germline V gene sequence: CDR1 MDHEN, CDR2 SYDVKM. These data come from a study of radiotherapy plus CTLA-4 blockade in lung cancer. As for the study in general: Objective responses emerged in roughly a sixth of patients, and around 29% attained disease control.

Study-wide results and limits: Radiotherapy plus ipilimumab was followed by expansion in blood of tumor-derived TCR clones.

This chain connects TRBV28 to TRBJ1-3; D remains unclear. This sequence was found in a human donor with non-small cell lung cancer that progressed on radiotherapy plus ipilimumab. The sequences come from peripheral blood, collected from a patient treated with radiotherapy plus ipilimumab. This CDR3 reads CASSFSRGTGNTIYF. The CDR3 DNA follows: TGTGCCAGCAGTTTTTCCCGAGGGACTGGAAACACCATATATTTT.